This T cell receptor (beta chain) was sequenced in a study of shared clonotypes between healthy human individuals. Whole-study findings and limits: What rarefaction showed was incomplete sorted-subset sequencing despite large depth.

Profiled with immunoSEQ multiplex PCR; TCRdb holds only in-frame clones, not every one. The sample has about 2.1 million clones; around 93% are singletons. With regard to this clone: Its antigen is still unknown.

J lost 2 bases, V lost 11 bases, and 9 bases had no gene match. CDR3 length equals 13 residues. CDR1 and CDR2 from the germline V gene are ENHRY and SYGVKD. Naive CD8 cells lacked CD45RO, underwent positive selection for CCR7 and left out terminally differentiated effector memory CD45RA+ cells. The donors, healthy adults who were HIV-negative, had experienced no recent acute infections or vaccinations. The source material was naive CD8+ T cells from PBMCs. The origin of this receptor is a young man in good health. Some clones in this sample may be carry-over from other donors' samples. V gene TRBV10-3 combines with J gene TRBJ2-7; 7 positions match TRBD2. CDR3 bases: TGTGCCTCCGAGCGGGGACCCACCTACGAGCAGTACTTC. It encodes CASERGPTYEQYF.